This TCR beta chain was sequenced for a study of OX40 agonist ivuxolimab in advanced cancers. The repertoire was sequenced with immunoSEQ multiplex PCR; TCRdb's copy has only in-frame clones and lacks some. The sample shows roughly 70,000 clones, less than 90% of them seen only once. This CDR3 has 16 amino acids. The ends were cut back, 0 bases at V and 3 bases at J, with 14 bases in the middle. Germline V gene data show CDR1 as MGHRA and CDR2 as YSYEKL. The gene calls are TRBV4-1 and TRBJ1-1; possibly TRBD1 for D (6 bases). This receptor was obtained from an adult with an advanced solid tumor such as melanoma, head and neck, liver or kidney cancer. This sample comprised CD4+ or CD8+ T cells sorted from blood, obtained in a trial of the OX40 agonist ivuxolimab. Here the CDR3 DNA reads TGCGCCAGCAGCCAAGAGGGTTTGTCAGGGGACACTGAAGCTTTCTTT. This translates into CASSQEGLSGDTEAFF.